At least ten counts were recorded for the clone carrying this T cell receptor (beta chain). Each patient was aged 18 to 65 and had newly diagnosed hyperthyroidism of under 2 months' duration. These data originate in a study of T cells in Graves' hyperthyroidism and ophthalmopathy. Amplified TCR beta CDR3 regions came from RNA transcripts. The TCR CDR3 first-round RT-PCR relied on the HTBI primer set. Via MiXCR, TCRdb re-called the multiplex PCR reads, giving one row per CDR3 protein. The data show about 210,000 distinct CDR3 sequences, about a sixth seen once. CDR1 is MDHEN and CDR2 is SYDVKM in the germline V gene. The CDR3 length is 17 residues. J gave up 0 bases and V 8 bases, and 13 bases lay outside the gene matches.

The genes are TRBV28 and TRBJ1-5; 7 bases map to TRBD1. The material sequenced was blood. This TCR was sampled from a man aged 50-59 years with Graves' hyperthyroidism. In DNA, the CDR3 is TGTGCCAGCGACCGATCAACAGGGGATTATAGCAATCAGCCCCAGCATTTT. As protein: CASDRSTGDYSNQPQHF.